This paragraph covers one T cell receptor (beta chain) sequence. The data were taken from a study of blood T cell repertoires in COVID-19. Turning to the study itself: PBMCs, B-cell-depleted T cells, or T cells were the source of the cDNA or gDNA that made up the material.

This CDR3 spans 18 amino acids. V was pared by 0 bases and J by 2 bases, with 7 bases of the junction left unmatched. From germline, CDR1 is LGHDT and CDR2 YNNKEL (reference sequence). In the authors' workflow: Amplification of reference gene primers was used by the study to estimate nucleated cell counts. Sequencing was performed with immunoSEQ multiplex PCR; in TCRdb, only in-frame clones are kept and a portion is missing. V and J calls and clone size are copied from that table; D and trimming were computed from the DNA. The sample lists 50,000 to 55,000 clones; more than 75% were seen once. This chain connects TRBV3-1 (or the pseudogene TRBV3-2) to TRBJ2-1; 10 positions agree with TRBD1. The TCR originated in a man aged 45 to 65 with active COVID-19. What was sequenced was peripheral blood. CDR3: CASSQDRPGTGAYNEQFF. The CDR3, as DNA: TGTGCCAGCAGCCAAGATCGACCCGGGACAGGGGCCTACAATGAGCAGTTCTTC.